This T cell receptor (beta chain) was identified in a study of blood T cell repertoires in COVID-19. On the study more broadly: COVID-19 samples, acute and convalescent, were from the United States, Italy and Spain.

Only in-frame clones appear in the TCRdb table, and some are missing; sequencing was by immunoSEQ multiplex PCR. Found here are 200,000 to 250,000 clones, 75% to 85% of them singletons; the top ten hold less than 7.5%. Looked up from germline, CDR1 is KGHDR and CDR2 is SFDVKD. CDR3 length: 14 residues. Trimming cost V 1 base and J 5 bases, with 8 bases left between them. Sequences were obtained from peripheral blood. This chain connects TRBV24-1 to TRBJ1-5; D ambiguous. The receptor comes from a woman between 50 and 59 years old with acute or convalescent COVID-19. The DNA for the CDR3 is TGTGCCACCAGTGATTTCCCAACAGATCAGCCCCAGCATTTT. Protein product: CATSDFPTDQPQHF.